The clone carrying this T cell receptor beta chain has more than one count but fewer than ten. This sample stems from a study of CD8 T cells in Susac syndrome. This CDR3 contains 16 residues. CDR1 and CDR2 (germline): SGHRS, YFSETQ. V gave up 4 bases and J gave up 5 bases; unmatched junction bases: 11. Random hexamers were used to reverse transcribe about 0.5 to 1 ug of RNA. TCRdb re-analysed the immunoSEQ multiplex PCR reads in MiXCR, keeping a single row per CDR3 protein. The sample carries some 300,000 distinct CDR3 sequences, roughly 84% recorded once. Sequencing of TCR beta was carried out in blood CD8+ and CD4+ T cells. TEMRA cells were FACS-enriched, while CD8+ and CD4+ T cells were negatively isolated.

This TCR was recovered from a human donor with multiple sclerosis. The gene calls are TRBV5-1 and TRBJ2-5; 10 bases are shared with TRBD2. The sequenced material came from CD8+ T cells from PBMCs. The CDR3 sequence is CASSRTGLAVFETQYF. CDR3 in DNA: TGCGCCAGCAGCCGCACCGGACTAGCGGTTTTCGAGACCCAGTACTTC.